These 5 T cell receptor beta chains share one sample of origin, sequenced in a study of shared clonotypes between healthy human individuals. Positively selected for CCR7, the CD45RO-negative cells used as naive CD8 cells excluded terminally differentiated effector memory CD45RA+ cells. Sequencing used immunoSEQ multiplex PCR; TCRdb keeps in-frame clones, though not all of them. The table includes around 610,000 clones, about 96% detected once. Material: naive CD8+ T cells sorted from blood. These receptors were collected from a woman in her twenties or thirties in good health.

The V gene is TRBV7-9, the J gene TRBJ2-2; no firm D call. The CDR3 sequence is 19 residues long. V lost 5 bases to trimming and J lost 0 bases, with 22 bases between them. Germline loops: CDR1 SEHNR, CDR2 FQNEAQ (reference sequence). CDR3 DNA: TGTGCCAGCAGCCCCCGGTTGTCCCAAATAATTACGAACACCGGGGAGCTGTTTTTT. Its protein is CASSPRLSQIITNTGELFF.

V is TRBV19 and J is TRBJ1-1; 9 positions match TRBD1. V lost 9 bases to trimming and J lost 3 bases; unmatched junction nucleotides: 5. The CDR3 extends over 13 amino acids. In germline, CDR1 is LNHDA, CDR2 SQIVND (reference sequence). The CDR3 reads CASGQGLDTEAFF. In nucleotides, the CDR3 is TGTGCCAGCGGACAGGGGCTTGACACTGAAGCTTTCTTT.

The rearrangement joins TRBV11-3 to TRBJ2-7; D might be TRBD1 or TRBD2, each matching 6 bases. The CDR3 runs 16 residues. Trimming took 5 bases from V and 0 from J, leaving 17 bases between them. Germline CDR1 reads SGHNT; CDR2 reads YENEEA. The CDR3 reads CASSPRGGLTSYEQYF. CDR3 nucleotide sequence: TGTGCCAGCAGCCCGAGAGGGGGACTCACCTCCTACGAGCAGTACTTC.

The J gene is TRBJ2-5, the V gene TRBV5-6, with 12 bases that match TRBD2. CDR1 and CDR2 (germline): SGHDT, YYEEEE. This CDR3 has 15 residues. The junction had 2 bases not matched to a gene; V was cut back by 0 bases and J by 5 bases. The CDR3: CASSLGTSGMETQYF. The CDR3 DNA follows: TGTGCCAGCAGCTTGGGGACTAGCGGGATGGAGACCCAGTACTTC.

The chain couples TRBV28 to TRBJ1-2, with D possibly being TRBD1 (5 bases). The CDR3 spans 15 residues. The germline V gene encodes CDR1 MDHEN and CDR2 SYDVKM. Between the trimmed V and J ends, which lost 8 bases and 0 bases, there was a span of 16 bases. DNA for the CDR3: TGTGCCAGCGGGGGGGGACGGGAAGCTAACTATGGCTACACCTTC. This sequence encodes CASGGGREANYGYTF.